A selection of T cell receptor beta chains follows, all from one sample in a study of blood T cell repertoires in COVID-19. Produced via immunoSEQ multiplex PCR; TCRdb's table is partial and in-frame only. Of about 400,000 clones in the sample, about 88% were seen once. The sequencing sample was made of peripheral blood. These receptors all come from a human donor in a cohort sampled during active COVID-19. CDR3s include the opening cysteine and the closing phenylalanine or tryptophan. The D gene is left open where the match is weak. Size values are once, few and many counts, or a class for expanded clones, and some rows have none.

TRBV6-1	TRBJ2-7	many	TRBD2	TGTGCCAGCAGTGAAAGGACTAGCGGGGGGTACGAGCAGTACTTC	CASSERTSGGYEQYF
TRBV28	TRBJ2-7	-	TRBD1	TGTGCCAGCAGTTTAACTCCGGGACAGGGCAGCTACGAGCAGTACTTC	CASSLTPGQGSYEQYF
TRBV30	TRBJ2-1	-	-	TGTGCCTGGAGTCAGGACAATGAGCAGTTCTTC	CAWSQDNEQFF
TRBV13	TRBJ2-7	-	TRBD2	TGTGCCAGCAGCTTAGGCTGGAGGGGACTATACGAGCAGTACTTC	CASSLGWRGLYEQYF
TRBV19	TRBJ1-5	few	-	TGTGCCAGTACCCTCGGTGATCAGCCCCAGCATTTT	CASTLGDQPQHF
TRBV5-1	TRBJ2-7	-	-	TGCGCCAGCAGCTTAGGCGGGAACGCCTACGAGCAGTACTTC	CASSLGGNAYEQYF
TRBV28	TRBJ1-2	-	-	TGTGCCAGCAGGCGAGGGAGGGATGGCTACACCTTC	CASRRGRDGYTF
TRBV20-1	TRBJ2-7	-	-	TGCAGTGTTCGACTATACGAGCAGTACTTC	CSVRLYEQYF
TRBV4-1	TRBJ2-5	-	TRBD1	TGCGCCAGCAGCCGCAGGGGTTCGGGGGACAGGGGCAACCAAGAGACCCAGTACTTC	CASSRRGSGDRGNQETQYF
TRBV4-1	TRBJ1-2	-	TRBD1	TGCGCCAGCAGCCGACGCACAGGGGGAGCCTATGGCTACACCTTC	CASSRRTGGAYGYTF
TRBV30	TRBJ2-3	-	TRBD2	TGTGCCTGGAGTTTTGTGCGGGAGGTCACAGATACGCAGTATTTT	CAWSFVREVTDTQYF
TRBV7-9	TRBJ2-4	-	-	TGTGCCAGCAGCTCGCACATAAACGAGGAGGGGGCGCAGGAAAACATTCAGTACTTC	CASSSHINEEGAQENIQYF
TRBV4-2	TRBJ2-1	-	-	TGTGCCAGCAGCCAAGTTGTTGAGCTAGCCTATGAGCAGTTCTTC	CASSQVVELAYEQFF
TRBV7-2	TRBJ2-5	few	TRBD2	TGTGCCAGCAGCTTAGGGCTAGCGGGGTGGGAGACCCAGTACTTC	CASSLGLAGWETQYF
TRBV24-1	TRBJ2-3	-	-	TGTGCCACCAGTGACGCGGAGGCGATGAAGCGAAATACGCAGTATTTT	CATSDAEAMKRNTQYF
TRBV30	TRBJ2-7	-	-	TGTGCCTGGAGATCCAATTACGAGCAGTACTTC	CAWRSNYEQYF
TRBV7-9	TRBJ2-3	-	-	TGTGCCAGCAGCTTGTGGGGGGACCCCCGGTATTTT	CASSLWGDPRYF
TRBV6-2/TRBV6-3	TRBJ2-1	-	TRBD2	TGTGCCAGCAGTCCGCTGGGAGCGGGAGGTGGCAATGAGCAGTTCTTC	CASSPLGAGGGNEQFF
TRBV5-1	TRBJ2-2	-	TRBD1	TGCGCCAGCAGCTTGGGGGACAGGGTCACCGGGGAGCTGTTTTTT	CASSLGDRVTGELFF
TRBV7-9	TRBJ2-5	-	TRBD1	TGTGCCAGCAGCCGTCCCCTGGGGGGACAGGCTAAAGAGACCCAGTACTTC	CASSRPLGGQAKETQYF
TRBV11-2	TRBJ1-2	-	-	TGTGCCAGCAGCTTAGTGGCGGCTAACTATGGCTACACCTTC	CASSLVAANYGYTF
TRBV15	TRBJ1-1	-	TRBD1	TGTGCCACAGGGGGACAGCAGAACACTGAAGCTTTCTTT	CATGGQQNTEAFF
TRBV30	TRBJ1-3	-	-	TGTGCCTGGTGTCCGGGGTACTCTGGAAACACCATATATTTT	CAWCPGYSGNTIYF
TRBV7-9	TRBJ1-2	-	-	TGTGCCAGCAGCCCTCGGGGGGGCGCTGGCTATGGCTACACCTTC	CASSPRGGAGYGYTF